Following are 4 T cell receptor beta chains from one sample sequenced in a study of blood T cell repertoires in COVID-19. The repertoire was sequenced with immunoSEQ multiplex PCR; TCRdb's copy has only in-frame clones and lacks some. The profile shows hundreds of thousands of clones, roughly 85% of them singletons. Specimen: peripheral blood. Receptors originate from a human donor in a cohort sampled during active COVID-19.

This rearrangement joins TRBV7-9 to TRBJ2-3; tentative D call: TRBD2 (6 bases). Germline values: CDR1 SEHNR, CDR2 FQNEAQ (reference sequence). There are 15 residues in the CDR3. Trimming took 3 bases from V and 2 from J, leaving 12 bases between them. CDR3 region: CASSFWGGDTDTQYF. The CDR3 DNA reads TGTGCCAGCAGCTTTTGGGGCGGGGACACAGATACGCAGTATTTT.

The V call is TRBV18, the J call TRBJ1-1; D perhaps matches TRBD1 (5 bases). CDR3 size: 15 residues. Germline V gene data show CDR1 as KGHSH and CDR2 as LQKENI. V was shortened by 3 bases and J by 0 bases, with 11 bases between the two germline ends. CDR3 residues: CASSPGREMNTEAFF. The DNA of the CDR3 is TGTGCCAGCTCACCGGGCAGGGAAATGAACACTGAAGCTTTCTTT.

This clone appeared many times. At the DNA level, this CDR3 is encoded by other sequences in the same sample as well. The CDR3 DNA reads TGCAGTGCTAGTCTTATTGATGGCTACACCTTC. It codes for CSASLIDGYTF. V is TRBV20-1 and J is TRBJ1-2; D remains ambiguous. The V gene's germline CDR1 is DFQATT and CDR2 SNEGSKA (reference sequence). V was pared by 3 bases and J by 6 bases, with 8 bases between. This CDR3 region has 11 residues.

In its sample, this clone was seen a few times. The chain employs TRBV11-2 and TRBJ2-4; the match to TRBD1 covers 8 bases. Unmatched junction bases numbered 9, after V lost 5 bases and J lost 6 bases. The V gene's germline CDR1 is SGHAT and CDR2 FQNNGV. The CDR3 is 15 amino acids. CDR3 region: CASSAWTGSLNIQYF. In nucleotides, the CDR3 is TGTGCCAGCAGCGCGTGGACAGGGTCTTTAAACATTCAGTACTTC.